This T cell receptor (beta chain) was identified in a study of blood T cell repertoires in COVID-19. Trimming removed 7 bases at V and 7 bases at J, with 14 bases between. The CDR3 runs 13 residues. Germline V gene data show CDR1 as MNHEY and CDR2 as SVGAGI. Assay: immunoSEQ multiplex PCR; the TCRdb copy retains only in-frame clones and omits some. Seen here are around 450,000 clones, 87% observed once, and the top ten hold around 1.8%. Sequenced: PBMCs or T cells enriched from blood (not recorded which). The sequence came from a woman aged 18-35 years with acute COVID-19. The chain links TRBV6-5 to TRBJ1-5; possible D gene TRBD1, 6 bases. CDR3 loop: CASNTGKLQPQHF. CDR3 nucleotides: TGTGCCAGCAATACAGGGAAACTGCAGCCCCAGCATTTT.